The 18 T cell receptor beta chains presented below share a single source sample, sequenced in a study of blood T cell repertoires in COVID-19 (dated by TCRdb to 2019 to 2021). The library relied on the immunoSEQ multiplex PCR assay. TCRdb carries this immuneACCESS record with in-frame sequences only. Its versions omit some clonotypes, under half of them owing to an unresolved V gene in the studies checked, with the rest unexplained. Within this sample are about 430,000 clones, with around nine tenths of them counted one time only. Jointly, the top ten make up roughly 1.4% of the sample. The sequenced sample was PBMCs or T cells enriched from blood (not recorded which). Source of these receptors: a young woman who had been exposed to COVID-19.

V usage is TRBV20-1 and J usage is TRBJ1-1, with 7 bases lining up with TRBD1. Looked up from germline, CDR1 is DFQATT and CDR2 is SNEGSKA (reference sequence). The CDR3 spans 10 residues. The junction had 2 bases not matched to a gene; V was cut back by 6 bases and J by 7 bases. CDR3 sequence: CSARDSEAFF. The CDR3 DNA follows: TGCAGTGCCCGGGACAGTGAAGCTTTCTTT.

The gene calls are TRBV19 and TRBJ1-6; 7 bases agree with TRBD1. This CDR3 comprises 15 residues. The V gene end was trimmed by 3 bases and the J gene end by 7 bases; junction bases not matched to a gene: 6. CDR1 and CDR2 from the germline V gene are LNHDA and SQIVND (reference sequence). This CDR3 reads CASSMSGTANSPLHF. The CDR3, as DNA: TGTGCCAGTAGTATGTCCGGGACAGCGAATTCACCCCTCCACTTT.

V and J are TRBV5-1 and TRBJ2-7; D unresolved. The CDR3 is 15 amino acids. Germline V gives CDR1 SGHRS, CDR2 YFSETQ. V gave up 1 base and J gave up 0 bases, with 11 bases separating them. CDR3 loop: CASSLYGVSSYEQYF. In DNA form, the CDR3 reads TGCGCCAGCAGCTTGTACGGTGTGAGCTCCTACGAGCAGTACTTC.

V usage is TRBV28 and J usage is TRBJ2-2; 7 nucleotides match TRBD2. The CDR3 loop spans 18 amino acids. With 7 bases clipped from V and 4 bases from J, the junction kept 18 bases outside the gene matches. The germline V gene encodes CDR1 MDHEN and CDR2 SYDVKM. The CDR3 nucleotides are TGTGCCAGCACCCCGGATCAGGGAGGGCGTAAGGTCACCGGGGAGCTGTTTTTT. Translated: CASTPDQGGRKVTGELFF.

The J gene is TRBJ1-3, the V gene TRBV4-3; D perhaps matches TRBD1 (5 bases). V was pared by 1 base and J by 0 bases, with 13 bases between. The CDR3 is made up of 17 amino acids. Germline CDR1 and CDR2: LGHNA and YSLEER. Here the CDR3 reads CASSQADQGLSGNTIYF. Written as DNA, the CDR3 is TGCGCCAGCAGCCAAGCCGATCAGGGTCTCTCTGGAAACACCATATATTTT.

V and J are TRBV19 and TRBJ2-7, with 11 bases matching TRBD2. The V segment lost 3 bases and the J segment 0 bases; nucleotides outside the gene matches: 7. Per germline, CDR1 LNHDA and CDR2 SQIVND (reference sequence). The length of the CDR3 is 17 residues. CDR3 amino acids: CASSISLAGGSSYEQYF. Here the CDR3 DNA reads TGTGCCAGTAGTATTAGCCTAGCGGGAGGCTCCTCCTACGAGCAGTACTTC.

The rearrangement links TRBV6-5 to TRBJ2-1, with 8 bases fitting TRBD2. Germline CDR1 and CDR2: MNHEY and SVGAGI. The CDR3 spans 15 residues. The trim removed 7 bases at V and 8 bases at J, leaving 13 bases unmatched. CDR3 sequence: CASNSDPRRGDEQFF. Here the CDR3 DNA reads TGTGCCAGCAATTCAGACCCCCGGCGGGGGGATGAGCAGTTCTTC.

The chain joins TRBV5-1 to TRBJ2-3; TRBD2 aligns across 14 bases. V lost 1 base and J lost 5; bases outside the gene matches: 9. CDR1 is SGHRS, CDR2 YFSETQ, per germline. CDR3 length equals 18 residues. In DNA, the CDR3 is TGCGCCAGCAGCTTGCAGACTAGCGGGGGGGTAAAAAGAGATACGCAGTATTTT. This encodes CASSLQTSGGVKRDTQYF. The variable domain in full, with the rest retrieved from reference TRBV5-1 and TRBJ2-3, is KAGVTQTPRYLIKTRGQQVTLSCSPISGHRSVSWYQQTPGQGLQFLFEYFSETQRNKGNFPGRFSGRQFSNSRSEMNVSTLELGDSALYLCASSLQTSGGVKRDTQYFGPGTRLTVL.

V usage is TRBV4-1 and J usage is TRBJ1-4; TRBD1 matches 9 bases. Germline assignment: CDR1 MGHRA and CDR2 YSYEKL. Losses at the gene ends were 0 bases for V and 7 bases for J; bases not matched to a gene: 3. CDR3 size: 15 residues. The CDR3 DNA reads TGCGCCAGCAGCCAAGAACAGGGGGCCGGTGAAAAACTGTTTTTT. Translation: CASSQEQGAGEKLFF.

V and J are TRBV27 and TRBJ1-6; 10 bases fit TRBD1. CDR3 size: 18 residues. Germline values: CDR1 MNHEY, CDR2 SMNVEV (reference sequence). Germline trimming cut 5 bases from V and 4 bases from J; bases unmatched to any gene: 11. CDR3 in DNA: TGTGCCAGCAGTGTAGCAATCTTGGGACAGGGGTATAATTCACCCCTCCACTTT. Residues: CASSVAILGQGYNSPLHF.

The chain has TRBV5-1 and TRBJ2-6; the D is unclear. From germline, CDR1 is SGHRS and CDR2 YFSETQ. Trimming removed 4 bases from V and 0 bases from J, with 8 bases in between. The CDR3 totals 15 residues. Written as DNA, the CDR3 is TGCGCCAGCAGCCCACACAGCTCTGGGGCCAACGTCCTGACTTTC. Its protein is CASSPHSSGANVLTF.

The V and J genes are TRBV5-5 and TRBJ2-5, with 10 bases fitting TRBD2. The CDR3 is made up of 13 amino acids. CDR1 and CDR2 (germline): SGHKS, YYEKEE (reference sequence). The J segment lost 5 bases and the V segment lost 7 bases, leaving 5 bases of the junction unmatched. In DNA, the CDR3 is TGTGCCAGCGAGCGGGGGGGCTTTGAGACCCAGTACTTC. It specifies CASERGGFETQYF.

V usage is TRBV6-5 and J usage is TRBJ2-7; unclear D gene. This CDR3 is built from 12 residues. The germline gives CDR1 MNHEY, CDR2 SVGAGI. V was trimmed by 6 bases and J by 2 bases, leaving 8 bases between them. The CDR3 reads CASRYITYEQYF. The CDR3 bases are TGTGCCAGCAGGTACATAACCTACGAGCAGTACTTC.

The J gene is TRBJ1-2, the V gene TRBV28; D uncertain. Germline V gene data show CDR1 as MDHEN and CDR2 as SYDVKM. The CDR3 is made up of 12 amino acids. V was cut by 5 bases and J by 8 bases, with 12 bases left in between. CDR3 loop: CASSENKRGYTF. CDR3 nucleotides: TGTGCCAGCAGTGAGAATAAGCGGGGCTACACCTTC.

This clone occurred once. The CDR3 region has the DNA TGCGCCAGCAGCCCTTCAGGGCACACTGAAGCTTTCTTT. Its translation is CASSPSGHTEAFF. The chain joins TRBV4-1 to TRBJ1-1; D possibly corresponds to TRBD1 (5 bases). V shed 4 bases and J shed 3 bases, with 9 bases lying between them. Germline V CDR1 and CDR2: MGHRA, YSYEKL. The CDR3 sequence is 13 residues long.

This chain joins TRBV6-5 and TRBJ2-7; tentative D call: TRBD2 (6 bases). The ends were cut back, 5 bases at V and 7 bases at J, with 9 bases in the middle. The CDR3 spans 11 residues. From germline, CDR1 is MNHEY and CDR2 SVGAGI. The CDR3 sequence is CASSTSREQYF. Written as DNA, the CDR3 is TGTGCCAGCAGTACTAGCAGAGAGCAGTACTTC.

The rearrangement uses TRBV28 and TRBJ2-7; a weak D match, TRBD2 (6 bases). CDR3 size: 19 residues. Germline V lookup: CDR1 MDHEN, CDR2 SYDVKM. The V end lost 6 bases, the J end lost 6 bases, and 33 bases lay between the germline ends. Here the CDR3 reads CASSSPTSLSPGRPFEQYF. The DNA for the CDR3 is TGTGCCAGCAGCAGCCCCACCTCCCTCTCCCCCGGGAGACCCTTCGAGCAGTACTTC.

This chain uses TRBV28 with TRBJ1-1; no clear D. CDR1 is MDHEN and CDR2 is SYDVKM in the germline V gene. Trimming left V 6 bases short and J 1 base short, with 12 bases between. This CDR3 spans 14 amino acids. The CDR3 DNA follows: TGTGCCAGCAGCCCTCTCGCGGAGAACACTGAAGCTTTCTTT. Protein: CASSPLAENTEAFF.